This TCR beta chain was retrieved from a study of T cells in localized non-small cell lung cancer. Findings and caveats of the study: Multi-region tumor sequencing was not done, so intratumor heterogeneity could not be excluded. Uninvolved adjacent lung had higher T cell clonality than tumor and all other tissues. A median of approximately 50 of the top 100 tumor clones appeared in adjacent lung, which was paired and uninvolved.

Note on this clone: Antigen: not known.

In germline, CDR1 is SGDLS, CDR2 YYNGEE. V lost 1 base, J lost 7 bases, and 5 bases stayed unmatched. The CDR3 length is 17 residues. Clones were sequenced by immunoSEQ multiplex PCR, and TCRdb holds only the in-frame ones, with some missing. There are 52,000 or so clones in the sample; over 80% occur only once, and roughly 17% lies in the top ten. The sample here was peripheral blood mononuclear cells, taken before any cancer treatment. The receptor was derived from a man aged 40-75 years with stage III lung adenocarcinoma. The rearrangement links TRBV9 to TRBJ2-1; 16 bases fit TRBD2. In nucleotides, the CDR3 is TGTGCCAGCAGCGTACTGGGGACTAGCGGGGGGGCGAATGAGCAGTTCTTC. Translating it yields CASSVLGTSGGANEQFF.